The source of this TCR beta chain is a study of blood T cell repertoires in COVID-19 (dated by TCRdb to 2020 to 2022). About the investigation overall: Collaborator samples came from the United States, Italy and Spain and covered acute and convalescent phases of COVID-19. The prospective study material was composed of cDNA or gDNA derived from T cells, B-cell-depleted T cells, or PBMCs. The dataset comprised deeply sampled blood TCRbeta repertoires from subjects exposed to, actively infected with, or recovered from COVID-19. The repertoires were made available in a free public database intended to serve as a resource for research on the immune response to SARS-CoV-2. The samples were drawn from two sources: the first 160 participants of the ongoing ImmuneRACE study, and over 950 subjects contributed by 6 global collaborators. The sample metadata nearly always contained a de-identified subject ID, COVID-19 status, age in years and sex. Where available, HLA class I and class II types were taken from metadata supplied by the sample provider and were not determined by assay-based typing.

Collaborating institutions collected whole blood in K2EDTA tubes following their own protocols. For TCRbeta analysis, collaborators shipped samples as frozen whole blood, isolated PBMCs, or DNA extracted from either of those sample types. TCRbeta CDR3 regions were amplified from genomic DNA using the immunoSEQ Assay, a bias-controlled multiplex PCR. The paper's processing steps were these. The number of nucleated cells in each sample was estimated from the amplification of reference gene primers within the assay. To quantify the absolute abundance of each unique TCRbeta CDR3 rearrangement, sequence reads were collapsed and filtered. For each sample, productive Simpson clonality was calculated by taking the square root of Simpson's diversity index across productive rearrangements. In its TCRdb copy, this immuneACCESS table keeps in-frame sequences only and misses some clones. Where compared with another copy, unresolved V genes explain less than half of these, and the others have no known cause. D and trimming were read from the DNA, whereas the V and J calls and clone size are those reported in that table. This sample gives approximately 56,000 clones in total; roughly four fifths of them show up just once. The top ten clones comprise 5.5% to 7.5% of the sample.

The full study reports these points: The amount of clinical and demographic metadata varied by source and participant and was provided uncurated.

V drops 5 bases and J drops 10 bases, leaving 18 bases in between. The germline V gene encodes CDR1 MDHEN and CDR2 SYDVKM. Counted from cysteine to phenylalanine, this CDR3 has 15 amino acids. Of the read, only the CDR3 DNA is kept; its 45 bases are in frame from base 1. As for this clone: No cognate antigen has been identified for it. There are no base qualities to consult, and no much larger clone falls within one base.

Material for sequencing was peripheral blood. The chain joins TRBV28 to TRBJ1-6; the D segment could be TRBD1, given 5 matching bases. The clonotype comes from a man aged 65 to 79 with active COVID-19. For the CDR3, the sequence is CASSPGFREISPLHF. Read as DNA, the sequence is TGTGCCAGCAGTCCCGGATTCAGGGAAATCTCACCCCTCCACTTT.